This TCR beta chain was profiled in a study of T cells in localized non-small cell lung cancer. Whole-study results and caveats: The study linked higher blood T cell density to longer overall survival. Appearances in adjacent lung were noted for a median approximately 50 of the top 100 tumor clones. It was uninvolved adjacent lung that showed the highest T cell clonality, exceeding tumor. Only one tumor region was sequenced, so heterogeneity remains possible.

Method: immunoSEQ multiplex PCR; TCRdb's copy keeps in-frame clones and lacks some. Of 38,000 or so clones in the sample, approximately 81% were seen once. This clone was detected once. No antigen is known for it. Germline V gene sequence: CDR1 SGHRS, CDR2 YFSETQ. The CDR3 totals 16 residues. V lost 5 bases to trimming and J lost 0 bases; unmatched junction nucleotides: 6. The chain recombines TRBV5-1 with TRBJ2-2, with 8 bases lining up with TRBD1. The starting material was peripheral blood mononuclear cells, obtained before any cancer treatment. This receptor was taken from a male donor at least 60 years old with stage II lung adenocarcinoma. CDR3 nucleotides: TGCGCCAGCAGACCTCCGGGACAGGCGAACACCGGGGAGCTGTTTTTT. Amino acid sequence: CASRPPGQANTGELFF.